The 20 T cell receptor beta chains given below trace back to one sample, sequenced in a study of T cell repertoires in cytomegalovirus infection. TCRdb re-called the reads through MiXCR, storing one row per CDR3 protein. The sample yields tens of thousands of distinct CDR3 sequences, 20% to 25% seen once. Their antigens are not known. This material consisted of CD8+ T cells from cultured PBMCs, taken from culture after CMV antigen stimulation. All receptors derive from a human donor in good health (CMV status not recorded). Some clones in this sample may be carry-over from other donors' samples.

V and J are TRBV7-8 and TRBJ2-1; weak D call: TRBD1 (6 bases). Germline V gene sequence: CDR1 SGHVS, CDR2 FQNEAQ. V gave up 7 bases and J gave up 4 bases, with 26 bases separating them. The CDR3 runs to 18 residues. The CDR3 sequence is CASTRTQGRLGIYNEQFF. The CDR3 DNA sequence: TGTGCCAGCACAAGAACCCAGGGGCGACTGGGAATTTACAATGAGCAGTTCTTC. The full variable domain, rest sourced from reference TRBV7-8 and TRBJ2-1, is GAGVSQSPRYKVAKRGQDVALRCDPISGHVSLFWYQQALGQGPEFLTYFQNEAQLDKSGLPSDRFFAERPEGSVSTLKIQRTQQEDSAVYLCASTRTQGRLGIYNEQFFGPGTRLTVL.

V usage is TRBV7-6 and J usage is TRBJ1-1; D is ambiguous. CDR1 is SGHVS and CDR2 is FNYEAQ in the germline V gene. The CDR3 consists of 13 residues. Trimming cost V 3 bases and J 1 base, with 6 bases left between them. The CDR3 region is CASSFPANTEAFF. The CDR3 nucleotides read TGTGCCAGCAGCTTTCCAGCGAACACTGAAGCTTTCTTT.

This clonotype has only a few counts. The V gene is TRBV4-3, the J gene TRBJ2-2, with 11 bases lining up with TRBD2. The V and J ends lost 4 bases and 1 base, in that order; junction bases with no gene match: 11. Germline CDR1 and CDR2: LGHNA and YSLEER. This CDR3 is 19 amino acids long. Written as DNA, the CDR3 is TGCGCCAGCAGCCCCGGGGGGCTAGCGGGGGGCTTGAACACCGGGGAGCTGTTTTTT. Protein sequence: CASSPGGLAGGLNTGELFF.

This clonotype was seen only a few times. The chain links TRBV12-3 or TRBV12-4 to TRBJ2-2, with a possible D match to TRBD1 (5 bases). V was trimmed by 5 bases and J by 7 bases, leaving 17 bases between them. The CDR3 has 15 residues. CDR3 sequence: CASSAGLGAVGELFF. Written as DNA, the CDR3 is TGTGCCAGCAGTGCCGGCCTTGGGGCGGTCGGGGAGCTGTTTTTT.

In this sample, this clonotype turned up a few times. The chain is built from TRBV7-2 and TRBJ2-1; D call uncertain. Per germline, CDR1 SGHTA and CDR2 FQGNSA. The CDR3 is 14 residues long. V was shortened by 1 base and J by 6 bases, with 10 bases between the two germline ends. CDR3 protein: CASSLGVVSNEQFF. The CDR3 DNA follows: TGTGCCAGCAGCTTAGGAGTGGTATCCAATGAGCAGTTCTTC. Full variable domain (missing parts from reference TRBV7-2 and TRBJ2-1): GAGVSQSPSNKVTEKGKDVELRCDPISGHTALYWYRQSLGQGLEFLIYFQGNSAPDKSGLPSDRFSAERTGGSVSTLTIQRTQQEDSAVYLCASSLGVVSNEQFFGPGTRLTVL.

This clonotype was recorded at least ten times. This chain joins TRBV7-9 and TRBJ1-5, with TRBD1 matching 9 bases. In germline, CDR1 is SEHNR, CDR2 FQNEAQ (reference sequence). CDR3 size: 15 residues. The J segment lost 7 bases and the V segment lost 4 bases, leaving 8 bases of the junction unmatched. CDR3 sequence (DNA): TGTGCCAGCAGCTGGGACAGGGAGCTTGGGCAGCCCCAGCATTTT. Its translation is CASSWDRELGQPQHF.

The chain employs TRBV6-5 and TRBJ2-7; either TRBD1 or TRBD2 may supply D (5 bases each). Germline-derived CDR1 and CDR2 are MNHEY and SVGAGI. This CDR3 has 14 amino acids. Trimming shortened V by 5 bases and J by 3 bases, and 14 bases separated the two germline ends. CDR3 residues: CASSDRDGHYEQYF. The CDR3 coding sequence is TGTGCCAGCAGTGACCGGGACGGACACTACGAGCAGTACTTC.

This clonotype was seen repeatedly, ten times or more. In DNA form, the CDR3 reads TGTGCCAGCAGCTTAGTGGAAGGGGCGAACACTGAAGCTTTCTTT. Its translation: CASSLVEGANTEAFF. The V call is TRBV7-6, the J call TRBJ1-1; weak D call: TRBD1 (5 bases). This CDR3 has 15 residues. Germline values: CDR1 SGHVS, CDR2 FNYEAQ. Trimming stripped 1 base from V and 1 base from J, with 10 bases between. The entire variable domain, with the rest obtained from reference TRBV7-6 and TRBJ1-1, is as follows: GAGVSQSPRYKVTKRGQDVALRCDPISGHVSLYWYRQALGQGPEFLTYFNYEAQQDKSGLPNDRFSAERPEGSISTLTIQRTEQRDSAMYRCASSLVEGANTEAFFGQGTRLTVV.

This clonotype was seen once. The chain carries TRBV20-1 and TRBJ1-5; D ambiguous. Trimming cost V 5 bases and J 4 bases, with 12 bases left between them. This CDR3 has 13 residues. The germline V gene encodes CDR1 DFQATT and CDR2 SNEGSKA (reference sequence). CDR3: CSAVRLVNQPQHF. In nucleotides, the CDR3 is TGCAGTGCTGTACGACTGGTAAATCAGCCCCAGCATTTT.

The chain carries TRBV6-2 or TRBV6-3 and TRBJ1-3; the D is unclear. CDR1 MNHEY and CDR2 SVGEGT come from the germline V gene. The V and J ends lost 2 bases and 3 bases respectively, with 8 bases between them. This CDR3 spans 14 amino acids. The CDR3 region is CASSYEGFGNTIYF. The CDR3 coding sequence is TGTGCCAGCAGTTACGAAGGATTTGGAAACACCATATATTTT.

For the CDR3, the DNA is TGTGCCAGCAGTGTAGGACAGTGGGTGGCCAAAAACATTCAGTACTTC. Translated, it gives CASSVGQWVAKNIQYF. This rearrangement joins TRBV12-3 or TRBV12-4 to TRBJ2-4; possible D gene TRBD1, 6 bases. The CDR3 spans 16 residues. Trimming took 5 bases from V and 1 from J, leaving 15 bases between them.

This chain connects TRBV7-2 to TRBJ2-5; 9 positions match TRBD2. The germline V gene has CDR1 SGHTA and CDR2 FQGNSA. V lost 2 bases and J lost 5; bases outside the gene matches: 6. This CDR3 region has 15 residues. CDR3 protein: CASSLLGGRGETQYF. CDR3 coding DNA: TGTGCCAGCAGCTTACTGGGCGGGAGGGGCGAGACCCAGTACTTC.

This clonotype appeared a few times. The CDR3 sequence is CASSQARGNTEAFF. In DNA form, the CDR3 reads TGTGCCAGCAGCCAGGCTCGAGGAAACACTGAAGCTTTCTTT. This chain links TRBV9 with TRBJ1-1, with D uncertain. This CDR3 contains 14 residues. The germline gives CDR1 SGDLS, CDR2 YYNGEE. V was clipped by 4 bases and J by 2 bases, with 12 bases between them.

CDR3 DNA: TGTGCCAGCAGCCGAGGACAGGGGGCGAATAATGGCTACACCTTC. This gives the protein CASSRGQGANNGYTF. The chain has TRBV5-6 and TRBJ1-2, with 11 bases fitting TRBD1. Germline trimming cut 4 bases from V and 6 bases from J; bases unmatched to any gene: 8. The CDR3 is made up of 15 amino acids. From germline, CDR1 is SGHDT and CDR2 YYEEEE.

The CDR3 region has the DNA TGTGCCAGCAGCTTAGAGGGGCTTCTCGAGCAGTACTTC. It encodes CASSLEGLLEQYF. V usage is TRBV7-9 and J usage is TRBJ2-7; weak D call: TRBD1 (5 bases). V dropped 1 base and J dropped 6 bases, with 10 bases sitting between them. From germline, CDR1 is SEHNR and CDR2 FQNEAQ (reference sequence). The CDR3 has 13 residues.

V usage is TRBV7-8 and J usage is TRBJ1-4, with a possible D match to TRBD1 (6 bases). Deletions cut 3 bases from V and 11 bases from J, with 22 bases between. This CDR3 is built from 16 residues. Germline-derived CDR1 and CDR2 are SGHVS and FQNEAQ. CDR3 loop: CASSFHRAPKDRKLFF. The DNA for the CDR3 is TGTGCCAGCAGCTTCCACAGGGCCCCGAAGGATCGGAAACTGTTTTTT.

The chain carries TRBV7-9 and TRBJ2-5; TRBD2 is a possible D gene (6 bases). CDR1 and CDR2 (germline): SEHNR, FQNEAQ (reference sequence). V was pared by 10 bases and J by 2 bases, with 17 bases between. This CDR3 is built from 14 residues. The CDR3 loop reads CANPKWGRQETQYF. The CDR3 DNA reads as TGTGCCAACCCCAAATGGGGGAGGCAAGAGACCCAGTACTTC. Complete variable domain (other parts from reference TRBV7-9 and TRBJ2-5): DTGVSQNPRHKITKRGQNVTFRCDPISEHNRLYWYRQTLGQGPEFLTYFQNEAQLEKSRLLSDRFSAERPKGSFSTLEIQRTEQGDSAMYLCANPKWGRQETQYFGPGTRLLVL.

Only a few counts were recorded for this clonotype. The rearrangement uses TRBV11-3 and TRBJ2-1; D is possibly TRBD1 (5 bases). CDR1 is SGHNT, CDR2 YENEEA, per germline. The CDR3 contains 14 residues. Trimming removed 1 base from V and 4 bases from J, with 8 bases in between. The CDR3 DNA is TGTGCCAGCAGCTTAGGAAGACAGTACAATGAGCAGTTCTTC. Protein product: CASSLGRQYNEQFF.

J is TRBJ2-3 and V is TRBV20-1; TRBD2 matches at 11 bases. Germline V gene sequence: CDR1 DFQATT, CDR2 SNEGSKA (reference sequence). The CDR3 extends over 14 amino acids. Germline trimming cut 0 bases from V and 5 bases from J; bases unmatched to any gene: 1. The CDR3 here is CSARELAGEDTQYF. Written as DNA, the CDR3 is TGCAGTGCTAGAGAACTAGCGGGGGAAGATACGCAGTATTTT.

This chain connects TRBV2 to TRBJ2-1; possible D gene TRBD2, 5 bases. The V gene's germline CDR1 is SNHLY and CDR2 FYNNEI. The CDR3 has 10 amino acids. V was trimmed by 8 bases and J by 11 bases, leaving 10 bases between them. CDR3 sequence: CASRGSKQFF. The CDR3 nucleotides are TGTGCCAGCCGAGGGAGTAAGCAGTTCTTC.